The 14 T cell receptor beta chains presented below share a single source sample, sequenced in a study of shared clonotypes between healthy human individuals. Profiling relied on immunoSEQ multiplex PCR, and the TCRdb table lists in-frame clones only, not all of them. The sample records millions of clones, roughly 92% being singletons. Sample: naive CD4+ T cells sorted from blood. Described subset: CD45RA+ positively selected. The receptors shown here come from a man aged 18 to 29 in good health.

This clone was observed a single time. The genes are TRBV7-2 and TRBJ1-4; 10 bases are shared with TRBD1. The CDR3 runs to 16 residues. Losses at the gene ends were 4 bases for V and 7 bases for J; bases not matched to a gene: 9. Germline lookup yields CDR1 SGHTA and CDR2 FQGNSA. CDR3 region: CASSSGTGERGEKLFF. The CDR3 coding sequence is TGTGCCAGCAGCTCCGGGACAGGGGAAAGGGGTGAAAAACTGTTTTTT. Full variable domain (remainder filled in from reference TRBV7-2 and TRBJ1-4): GAGVSQSPSNKVTEKGKDVELRCDPISGHTALYWYRQSLGQGLEFLIYFQGNSAPDKSGLPSDRFSAERTGGSVSTLTIQRTQQEDSAVYLCASSSGTGERGEKLFFGSGTQLSVL.

V gene TRBV29-1 combines with J gene TRBJ2-3; 8 bases line up with TRBD2. V lost 5 bases to trimming and J lost 1 base; unmatched junction nucleotides: 5. The CDR3 loop spans 14 amino acids. Germline assignment: CDR1 SQVTM and CDR2 ANQGSEA. CDR3 in amino acids: CSVSGRGGTDTQYF. CDR3 bases: TGCAGCGTTTCCGGGCGGGGGGGCACAGATACGCAGTATTTT.

This clone was counted once. The sample holds other DNA sequences that translate to the same CDR3. The chain carries TRBV11-2 and TRBJ2-7, with D possibly being TRBD1 (6 bases). Per germline, CDR1 SGHAT and CDR2 FQNNGV. The CDR3 covers 14 residues. V was cut by 1 base and J by 5 bases, with 12 bases left in between. CDR3 residues: CASSLVQGSHEQYF. CDR3 coding DNA: TGTGCCAGCAGCTTAGTTCAGGGGTCGCACGAGCAGTACTTC.

The table lists this clone with a count of one. V and J are TRBV7-2 and TRBJ1-2, with 11 bases matching TRBD1. V was pared by 1 base and J by 4 bases, with 5 bases of the junction left unmatched. In germline, CDR1 is SGHTA, CDR2 FQGNSA. This CDR3 is built from 16 residues. CDR3 sequence (DNA): TGTGCCAGCAGCTTAGTGTGGGGACAGGGGGGCTATGGCTACACCTTC. Its protein is CASSLVWGQGGYGYTF.

V gene TRBV6-5 combines with J gene TRBJ2-5, with D perhaps assigned TRBD1 or TRBD2 (5 bases each). This CDR3 is 15 amino acids long. Per germline, CDR1 MNHEY and CDR2 SVGAGI. V lost 4 bases, J lost 2 bases, and 14 bases lay in between. In DNA, the CDR3 is TGTGCCAGCAGTTTGGGACGGTGGGTTCAAGAGACCCAGTACTTC. It encodes CASSLGRWVQETQYF.

The chain uses TRBV28 and TRBJ2-6; D unresolved. From germline, CDR1 is MDHEN and CDR2 SYDVKM. The CDR3 runs to 16 residues. V was cut by 5 bases and J by 0 bases, with 11 bases left in between. CDR3 sequence: CASSRRPFSGANVLTF. CDR3 nucleotide sequence: TGTGCCAGCAGTCGACGACCGTTCTCTGGGGCCAACGTCCTGACTTTC.

The chain has TRBV9 and TRBJ2-2; D not resolved. This CDR3 has 16 residues. CDR1 is SGDLS, CDR2 YYNGEE, per germline. V gave up 3 bases and J gave up 0 bases, with 12 bases separating them. The CDR3 DNA is TGTGCCAGCAGCGCCTGGCCCACGTCGAACACCGGGGAGCTGTTTTTT. Protein: CASSAWPTSNTGELFF.

This clone showed up just once. V and J are TRBV28 and TRBJ2-7; TRBD1 agrees at 9 bases. CDR1 is MDHEN, CDR2 SYDVKM, per germline. J was trimmed by 7 bases and V by 5 bases; bases with no gene match: 9. CDR3 size: 14 residues. The CDR3 sequence is CASSNQQGAGEQYF. CDR3 nucleotides: TGTGCCAGCAGTAACCAACAGGGGGCGGGGGAGCAGTACTTC.

This rearrangement joins TRBV7-2 to TRBJ1-1; D is unresolved. This CDR3 region has 16 residues. The V gene's germline CDR1 is SGHTA and CDR2 FQGNSA. Trimming cost V 0 bases and J 6 bases, with 17 bases left between them. For the CDR3, the DNA is TGTGCCAGCAGCTTAGCCCCCACCGCAGTTGGGGCTGAAGCTTTCTTT. Protein: CASSLAPTAVGAEAFF.

This clone occurred once. V is TRBV6-5 and J is TRBJ2-2, with no clear D. Germline CDR1 MNHEY, CDR2 SVGAGI. Trimming stripped 6 bases from V and 6 bases from J, with 11 bases between. This CDR3 contains 13 residues. This chain's CDR3 is CASSPAWAGELFF. CDR3 in DNA: TGTGCCAGCAGCCCCGCCTGGGCCGGGGAGCTGTTTTTT.

This clone was counted only a few times. This sample also contains other DNA sequences that code for the same CDR3. V is TRBV28 and J is TRBJ2-7; D not certain. CDR1 is MDHEN and CDR2 is SYDVKM in the germline V gene. CDR3 length: 12 residues. V was cut by 1 base and J by 2 bases, with 3 bases left in between. The CDR3 DNA sequence: TGTGCCAGCAGTTTATATACCTACGAGCAGTACTTC. Protein: CASSLYTYEQYF.

For the CDR3, the DNA is TGTGCCAGCAGCTTAGAGGCAGGGAGTGAAAAACTGTTTTTT. Its translation is CASSLEAGSEKLFF. J is TRBJ1-4 and V is TRBV7-9; D is possibly TRBD1 (5 bases). The CDR3 extends over 14 amino acids. CDR1 and CDR2 from the germline V gene are SEHNR and FQNEAQ (reference sequence). The germline V and J ends were trimmed by 1 base and 7 bases, with 10 bases remaining between them.

The chain couples TRBV7-2 to TRBJ2-3; 7 bases line up with TRBD1. This CDR3 region has 14 residues. The germline V gene encodes CDR1 SGHTA and CDR2 FQGNSA. V shed 5 bases and J 6 bases; nucleotides not matched to a gene: 8. The chain's CDR3 is CASSLNLQGDTQYF. CDR3 DNA: TGTGCCAGCAGCCTAAACCTACAGGGGGATACGCAGTATTTT.

About this clone itself: A junction end diverges from the germline sequence, so it may reflect a read error. Other DNA sequences of this sample code for an identical CDR3. The rearrangement uses TRBV30 and TRBJ2-7; D uncertain. The CDR3 sequence is 12 residues long. Germline assignment: CDR1 GTSNPN and CDR2 SVGIG (reference sequence). Here the CDR3 reads CAWSVETYEQYF. The CDR3 region has the DNA TGTGCCTGGAGTGTTGAGACCTACGAGCAGTACTTT.